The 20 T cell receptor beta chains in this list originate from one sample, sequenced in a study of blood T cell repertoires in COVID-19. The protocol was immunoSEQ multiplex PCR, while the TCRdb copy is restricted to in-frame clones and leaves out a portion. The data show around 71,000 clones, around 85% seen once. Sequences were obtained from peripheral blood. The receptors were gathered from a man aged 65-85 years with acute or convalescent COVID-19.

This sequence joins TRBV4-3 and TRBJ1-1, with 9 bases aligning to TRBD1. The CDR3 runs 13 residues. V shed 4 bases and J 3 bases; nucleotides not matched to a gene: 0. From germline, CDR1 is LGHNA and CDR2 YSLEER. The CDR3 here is CASSRTGDTEAFF. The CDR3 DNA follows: TGCGCCAGCAGCCGGACAGGGGACACTGAAGCTTTCTTT.

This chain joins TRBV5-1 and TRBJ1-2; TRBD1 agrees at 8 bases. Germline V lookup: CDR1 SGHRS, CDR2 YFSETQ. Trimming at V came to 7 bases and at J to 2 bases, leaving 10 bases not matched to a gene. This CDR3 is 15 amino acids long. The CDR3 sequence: CASAHDHRGNYGYTF. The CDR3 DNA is TGCGCCAGCGCTCACGACCACAGGGGGAACTATGGCTACACCTTC.

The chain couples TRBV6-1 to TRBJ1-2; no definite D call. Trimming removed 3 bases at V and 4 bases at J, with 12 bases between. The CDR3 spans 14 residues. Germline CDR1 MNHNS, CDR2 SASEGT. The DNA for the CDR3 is TGTGCCAGCAGTGATTTGGAGGGCCTCTATGGCTACACCTTC. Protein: CASSDLEGLYGYTF.

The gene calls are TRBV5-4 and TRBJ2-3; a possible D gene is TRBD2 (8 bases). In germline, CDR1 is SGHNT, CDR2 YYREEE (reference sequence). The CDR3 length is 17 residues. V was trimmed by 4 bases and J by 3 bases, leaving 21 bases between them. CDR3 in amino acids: CASSPGGGALRTDTQYF. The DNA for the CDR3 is TGTGCCAGCAGCCCGGGAGGGGGCGCCCTGAGGACAGATACGCAGTATTTT.

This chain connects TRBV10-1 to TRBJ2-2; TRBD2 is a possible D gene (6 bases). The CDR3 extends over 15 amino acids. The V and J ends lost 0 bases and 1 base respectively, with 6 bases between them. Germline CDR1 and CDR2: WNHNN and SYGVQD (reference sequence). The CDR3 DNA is TGCGCCAGCAGTGAGTCGGGGGGGAACACCGGGGAGCTGTTTTTT. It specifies CASSESGGNTGELFF.

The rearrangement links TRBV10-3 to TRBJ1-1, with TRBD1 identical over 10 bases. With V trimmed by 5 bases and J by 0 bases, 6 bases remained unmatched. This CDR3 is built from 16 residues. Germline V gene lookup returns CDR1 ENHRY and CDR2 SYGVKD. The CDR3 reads CAISKGQGELNTEAFF. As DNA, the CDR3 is TGTGCCATCAGTAAAGGACAGGGGGAGTTGAACACTGAAGCTTTCTTT.

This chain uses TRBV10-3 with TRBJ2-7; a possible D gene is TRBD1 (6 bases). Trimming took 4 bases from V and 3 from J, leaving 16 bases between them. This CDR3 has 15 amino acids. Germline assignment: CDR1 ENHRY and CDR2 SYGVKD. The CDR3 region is CAISAGQSLNYEQYF. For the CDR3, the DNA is TGTGCCATCAGTGCCGGACAGTCCCTTAACTACGAGCAGTACTTC.

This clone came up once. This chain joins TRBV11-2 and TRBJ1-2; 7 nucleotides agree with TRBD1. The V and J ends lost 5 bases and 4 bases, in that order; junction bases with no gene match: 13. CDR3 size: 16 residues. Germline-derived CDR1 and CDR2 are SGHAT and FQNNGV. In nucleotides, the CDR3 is TGTGCCAGCAGCCCAGGGGGTAGAGGGGGACTCTATGGCTACACCTTC. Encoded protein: CASSPGGRGGLYGYTF.

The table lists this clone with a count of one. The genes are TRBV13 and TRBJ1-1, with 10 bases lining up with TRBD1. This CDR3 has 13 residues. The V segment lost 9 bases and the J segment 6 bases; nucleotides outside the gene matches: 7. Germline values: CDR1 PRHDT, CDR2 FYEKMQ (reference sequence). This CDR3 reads CARGQGPRAEAFF. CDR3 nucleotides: TGTGCCAGGGGACAGGGGCCTAGGGCTGAAGCTTTCTTT. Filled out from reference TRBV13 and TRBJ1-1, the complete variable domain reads AAGVIQSPRHLIKEKRETATLKCYPIPRHDTVYWYQQGPGQDPQFLISFYEKMQSDKGSIPDRFSAQQFSDYHSELNMSSLELGDSALYFCARGQGPRAEAFFGQGTRLTVV.

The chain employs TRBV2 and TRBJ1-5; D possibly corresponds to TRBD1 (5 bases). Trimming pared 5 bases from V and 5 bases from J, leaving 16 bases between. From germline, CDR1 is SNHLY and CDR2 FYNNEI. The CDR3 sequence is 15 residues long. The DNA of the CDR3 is TGTGCCAGCAGTATCAGCGGGACCTGGGATCAGCCCCAGCATTTT. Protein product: CASSISGTWDQPQHF.

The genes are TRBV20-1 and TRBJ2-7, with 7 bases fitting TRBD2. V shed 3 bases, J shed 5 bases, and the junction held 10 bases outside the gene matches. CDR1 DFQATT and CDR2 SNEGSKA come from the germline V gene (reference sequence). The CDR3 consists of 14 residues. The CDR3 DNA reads TGCAGTGCTAGTCCCCCAGGAGCGGGGAACGAGCAGTACTTC. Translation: CSASPPGAGNEQYF.

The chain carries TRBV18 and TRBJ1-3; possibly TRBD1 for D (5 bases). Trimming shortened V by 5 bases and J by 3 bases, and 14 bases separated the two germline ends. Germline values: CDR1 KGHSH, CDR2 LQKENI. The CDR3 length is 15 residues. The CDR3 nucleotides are TGTGCCAGCTCAGAGGGGACTGTCTATGGAAACACCATATATTTT. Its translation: CASSEGTVYGNTIYF.

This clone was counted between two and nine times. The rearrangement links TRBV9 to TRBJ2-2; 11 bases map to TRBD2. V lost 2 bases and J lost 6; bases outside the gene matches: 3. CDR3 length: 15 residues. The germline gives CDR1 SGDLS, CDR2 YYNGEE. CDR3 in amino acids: CASSVSGRAAGELFF. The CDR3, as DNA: TGTGCCAGCAGCGTTAGCGGGAGGGCTGCCGGGGAGCTGTTTTTT.

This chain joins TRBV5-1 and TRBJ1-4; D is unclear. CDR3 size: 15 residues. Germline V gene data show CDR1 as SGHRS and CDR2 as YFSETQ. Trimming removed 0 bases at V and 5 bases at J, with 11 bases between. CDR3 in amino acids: CASSLASGLNEKLFF. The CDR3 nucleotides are TGCGCCAGCAGCTTGGCCTCTGGACTGAATGAAAAACTGTTTTTT.

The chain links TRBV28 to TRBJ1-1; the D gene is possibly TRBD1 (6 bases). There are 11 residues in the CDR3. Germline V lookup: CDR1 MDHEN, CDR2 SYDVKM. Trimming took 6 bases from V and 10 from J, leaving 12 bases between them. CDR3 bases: TGTGCCAGCAGAGGGGGGGAACGAGCTTTCTTT. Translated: CASRGGERAFF. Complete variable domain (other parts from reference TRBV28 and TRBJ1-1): DVKVTQSSRYLVKRTGEKVFLECVQDMDHENMFWYRQDPGLGLRLIYFSYDVKMKEKGDIPEGYSVSREKKERFSLILESASTNQTSMYLCASRGGERAFFGQGTRLTVV.

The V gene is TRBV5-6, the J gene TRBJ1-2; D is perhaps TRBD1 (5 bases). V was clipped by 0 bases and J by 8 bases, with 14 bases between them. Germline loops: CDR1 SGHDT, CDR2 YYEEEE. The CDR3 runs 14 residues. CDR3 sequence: CASSLAVGGAGYTF. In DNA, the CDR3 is TGTGCCAGCAGCTTGGCCGTCGGAGGGGCGGGCTACACCTTC.

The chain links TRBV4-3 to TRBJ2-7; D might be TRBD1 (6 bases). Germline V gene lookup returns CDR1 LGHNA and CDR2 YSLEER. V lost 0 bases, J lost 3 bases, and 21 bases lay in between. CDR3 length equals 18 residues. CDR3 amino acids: CASSQDATGGQRNYEQYF. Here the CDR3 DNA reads TGCGCCAGCAGCCAAGATGCAACCGGTGGACAGCGCAACTACGAGCAGTACTTC.

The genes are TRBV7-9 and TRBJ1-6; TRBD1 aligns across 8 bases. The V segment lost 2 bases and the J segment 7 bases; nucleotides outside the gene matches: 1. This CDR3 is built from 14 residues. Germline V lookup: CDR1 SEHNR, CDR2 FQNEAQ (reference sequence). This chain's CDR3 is CASSLQGANSPLHF. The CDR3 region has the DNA TGTGCCAGCAGCTTACAGGGGGCGAATTCACCCCTCCACTTT.

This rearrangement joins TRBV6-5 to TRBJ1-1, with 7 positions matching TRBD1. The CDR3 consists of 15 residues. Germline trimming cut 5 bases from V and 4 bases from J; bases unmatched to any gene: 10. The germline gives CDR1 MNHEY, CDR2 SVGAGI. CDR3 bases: TGTGCCAGCAGTCCTCATAACAGGGGAGGCACTGAAGCTTTCTTT. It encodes CASSPHNRGGTEAFF.

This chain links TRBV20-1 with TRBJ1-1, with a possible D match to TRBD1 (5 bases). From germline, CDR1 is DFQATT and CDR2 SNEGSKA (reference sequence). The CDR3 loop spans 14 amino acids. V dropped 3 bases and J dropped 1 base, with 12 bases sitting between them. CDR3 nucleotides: TGCAGTGCTAGTAGGACACTACAGAACACTGAAGCTTTCTTT. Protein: CSASRTLQNTEAFF.